These 15 T cell receptor beta chains share one sample of origin, sequenced in a study of blood T cell repertoires in COVID-19. The repertoire was sequenced with immunoSEQ multiplex PCR; TCRdb's copy has only in-frame clones and lacks some. The table lists 200,000 to 250,000 clones, over 75% of them singletons, with more than 2% in the top ten. The specimen sequenced was peripheral blood. All receptors derive from a woman aged 65 to 85 with COVID-19, enrolled during active disease.

The CDR3 region is CASSQGRSNSPLHF. The CDR3 nucleotides are TGTGCCAGCAGCCAAGGTAGATCAAATTCACCCCTCCACTTT. The chain recombines TRBV3-1 (or the pseudogene TRBV3-2) with TRBJ1-6; D is ambiguous. The CDR3 is 14 residues long. Germline CDR1 is LGHDT and CDR2 is YNNKEL (reference sequence). Trimming removed 1 base from V and 7 bases from J, with 8 bases in between.

This clone was seen only a few times. V and J are TRBV5-8 and TRBJ1-4; TRBD1 agrees at 7 bases. Germline V CDR1 and CDR2: SGHTS, YDEGEE. This CDR3 spans 15 amino acids. V trimming: 3 bases; J trimming: 8 bases; junction bases outside the gene matches: 10. As DNA, the CDR3 is TGTGCCAGCAGCTCGACAGGGTCCTCTGAAGAAAAACTGTTTTTT. Protein: CASSSTGSSEEKLFF.

The chain recombines TRBV4-3 with TRBJ1-4; 7 bases line up with TRBD1. CDR3 length: 15 amino acids. V shed 4 bases and J 5 bases; nucleotides not matched to a gene: 7. CDR1 is LGHNA and CDR2 is YSLEER in the germline V gene. The CDR3 DNA reads TGCGCCAGCAGCCGACAGGGATCAATCAATGAAAAACTGTTTTTT. Translating gives CASSRQGSINEKLFF.

The chain is built from TRBV28 and TRBJ1-6; maybe TRBD1 (6 bases). Germline V CDR1 and CDR2: MDHEN, SYDVKM. Between the trimmed V and J ends, which lost 8 bases and 9 bases, there was a span of 17 bases. The CDR3 is 14 amino acids. The CDR3 loop is CASFNSGVVSPLHF. The CDR3 DNA reads as TGTGCCAGCTTCAATTCAGGGGTTGTTTCACCCCTCCACTTT.

This chain uses TRBV11-3 with TRBJ2-7; 10 bases map to TRBD2. The junction had 5 bases not matched to a gene; V was cut back by 5 bases and J by 1 base. This CDR3 has 15 residues. Germline assignment: CDR1 SGHNT and CDR2 YENEEA. As DNA, the CDR3 is TGTGCCAGCAGCAAAACTAGCGGGGATTCCTACGAGCAGTACTTC. Protein product: CASSKTSGDSYEQYF.

The V gene is TRBV6-5, the J gene TRBJ1-6, with D unclear. V was cut by 4 bases and J by 5 bases, with 9 bases left in between. This CDR3 is built from 14 residues. Germline-derived CDR1 and CDR2 are MNHEY and SVGAGI. Written as DNA, the CDR3 is TGTGCCAGCAGTTTAGGCCAGGATAATTCACCCCTCCACTTT. Translating it yields CASSLGQDNSPLHF.

V gene TRBV19 combines with J gene TRBJ1-2; 7 bases align to TRBD1. The germline gives CDR1 LNHDA, CDR2 SQIVND (reference sequence). The junction had 7 bases not matched to a gene; V was cut back by 4 bases and J by 8 bases. The CDR3 spans 13 residues. CDR3: CASSRDREAGYTF. The CDR3 region has the DNA TGTGCCAGTAGTAGAGACAGGGAAGCGGGCTACACCTTC.

The genes are TRBV4-1 and TRBJ2-5; TRBD2 matches 8 bases. The germline V gene has CDR1 MGHRA and CDR2 YSYEKL. The CDR3 is 15 residues long. J was trimmed by 5 bases and V by 4 bases; bases with no gene match: 9. CDR3 nucleotide sequence: TGCGCCAGCAGCCCCGGGGTAGCGGGGAGGGAGACCCAGTACTTC. Translating gives CASSPGVAGRETQYF.

The chain joins TRBV3-1 (or the pseudogene TRBV3-2) to TRBJ1-6; 9 bases agree with TRBD1. V lost 3 bases, J lost 6 bases, and 6 bases stayed unmatched. Germline CDR1 reads LGHDT; CDR2 reads YNNKEL (reference sequence). The CDR3 is 16 amino acids. The CDR3 reads CASSHLPGQGNSPLHF. CDR3 DNA sequence: TGTGCCAGCAGCCACCTTCCGGGACAGGGTAATTCACCCCTCCACTTT.

CDR3 residues: CASRPDRGGLYGYTF. CDR3 bases: TGTGCCAGCAGGCCGGACAGGGGGGGGCTCTATGGCTACACCTTC. This sequence joins TRBV6-6 and TRBJ1-2; 10 bases map to TRBD1. CDR3 length: 15 amino acids. Germline CDR1 MNHNY, CDR2 SVGAGI (reference sequence). The ends lost 6 bases at V and 4 bases at J; junction bases unmatched: 8.

This clone was counted between two and nine times. The chain carries TRBV5-8 and TRBJ1-1; 8 bases agree with TRBD1. This CDR3 region has 15 residues. The germline gives CDR1 SGHTS, CDR2 YDEGEE. J was trimmed by 1 base and V by 2 bases; bases with no gene match: 4. CDR3 DNA sequence: TGTGCCAGCAGCTTCAGGGGGCGGGCGAACACTGAAGCTTTCTTT. Its protein is CASSFRGRANTEAFF.

This chain joins TRBV21-1 and TRBJ2-2; whether TRBD1, the table's D call, matches the DNA was not checked. TRBV21-1 is a known pseudogene. The CDR3 covers 15 residues. The DNA of the CDR3 is TGTGCCAGCAGCATTAAACATACAGGGCTCGGGGAGCTGTTTTTT. Translated: CASSIKHTGLGELFF.

V gene TRBV7-2 combines with J gene TRBJ1-1; possible D gene TRBD1, 5 bases. Germline lookup yields CDR1 SGHTA and CDR2 FQGNSA. The CDR3 covers 14 residues. V was cut by 3 bases and J by 8 bases, with 16 bases left in between. CDR3 DNA sequence: TGTGCCAGCAGCTTGAATCGACAGATTCCCGAAGCTTTCTTT. It translates to CASSLNRQIPEAFF.

This chain joins TRBV27 and TRBJ2-7, with no clear D. The CDR3 loop spans 13 amino acids. Trimming removed 2 bases from V and 3 bases from J, with 8 bases in between. CDR1 is MNHEY and CDR2 is SMNVEV in the germline V gene (reference sequence). CDR3 sequence (DNA): TGTGCCAGCAGTTTAACTATCGGCTACGAGCAGTACTTC. The encoded protein is CASSLTIGYEQYF.

CDR3 loop: CAISESILGGEQFF. In nucleotides, the CDR3 is TGTGCCATCAGTGAGTCGATTCTAGGGGGTGAGCAGTTCTTC. The chain has TRBV10-3 and TRBJ2-1, with D possibly being TRBD1 (6 bases). V was shortened by 0 bases and J by 9 bases, with 12 bases between the two germline ends. Germline V gene data show CDR1 as ENHRY and CDR2 as SYGVKD. The CDR3 totals 14 residues.